This entry lists 9 T cell receptor beta chains sequenced from one sample in a study of T cell repertoires in cytomegalovirus infection. Their recognized antigens are unknown. MiXCR, applied by TCRdb to the reads, yields one record per CDR3 protein. This sample has under 850,000 distinct CDR3 sequences, with roughly a third found just once. This sample comprised cultured PBMCs, obtained from culture after CMV antigen stimulation. The receptors were gathered from a human donor in good health (CMV status not recorded). Some clones in this sample may be carry-over from other donors' samples.

V and J are TRBV14 and TRBJ2-3; a weak D match, TRBD2 (6 bases). CDR3 length equals 16 residues. Looked up from germline, CDR1 is SGHDN and CDR2 is FVKESK. Trimming stripped 4 bases from V and 0 bases from J, with 14 bases between. The chain's CDR3 is CASSLGLSRSTDTQYF. The DNA of the CDR3 is TGTGCCAGCAGCCTCGGACTATCCCGGAGCACAGATACGCAGTATTTT.

This clonotype was recorded a few times. The chain joins TRBV7-9 to TRBJ1-1; D possibly corresponds to TRBD1 (6 bases). The germline gives CDR1 SEHNR, CDR2 FQNEAQ (reference sequence). This CDR3 has 16 residues. The V and J ends lost 1 base and 0 bases respectively, with 12 bases between them. The CDR3 loop reads CASSLVGGAMNTEAFF. The DNA for the CDR3 is TGTGCCAGCAGCTTAGTGGGGGGCGCCATGAACACTGAAGCTTTCTTT.

V gene TRBV20-1 combines with J gene TRBJ2-5; maybe TRBD2 (5 bases). This CDR3 region has 14 residues. Trimming pared 5 bases from V and 0 bases from J, leaving 13 bases between. From germline, CDR1 is DFQATT and CDR2 SNEGSKA (reference sequence). CDR3 sequence: CSALSASNQETQYF. CDR3 in DNA: TGCAGTGCTCTTAGCGCGTCCAACCAAGAGACCCAGTACTTC.

DNA for the CDR3: TGTGCCAGTACCGTGGGGGTGGGGGGGGGGGCCAATGAGCAGTTCTTC. Translating gives CASTVGVGGGANEQFF. The chain is built from TRBV19 and TRBJ2-1, with a possible D match to TRBD2 (7 bases). The V gene's germline CDR1 is LNHDA and CDR2 SQIVND (reference sequence). CDR3 length: 16 residues. Trimming pared 7 bases from V and 6 bases from J, leaving 22 bases between. The full variable domain, in which reference TRBV19 and TRBJ2-1 provide the parts outside the CDR3, is DGGITQSPKYLFRKEGQNVTLSCEQNLNHDAMYWYRQDPGQGLRLIYYSQIVNDFQKGDIAEGYSVSREKKESFPLTVTSAQKNPTAFYLCASTVGVGGGANEQFFGPGTRLTVL.

The chain recombines TRBV11-2 with TRBJ1-1; TRBD1 might be the D (6 bases). Trimming shortened V by 7 bases and J by 11 bases, and 14 bases separated the two germline ends. The germline V gene has CDR1 SGHAT and CDR2 FQNNGV. This CDR3 region has 11 residues. The CDR3 DNA sequence: TGTGCCAGCACCCCGGGGGCGGGGGCTTTCTTT. This gives the protein CASTPGAGAFF. The variable domain in full, completed from reference TRBV11-2 and TRBJ1-1, reads EAGVAQSPRYKIIEKRQSVAFWCNPISGHATLYWYQQILGQGPKLLIQFQNNGVVDDSQLPKDRFSAERLKGVDSTLKIQPAKLEDSAVYLCASTPGAGAFFGQGTRLTVV.

The chain couples TRBV6-5 to TRBJ1-5; D may be TRBD1 (5 bases). Per the germline V gene, CDR1 is MNHEY and CDR2 is SVGAGI. Trimming left V 6 bases short and J 2 bases short, with 14 bases between. This CDR3 contains 15 residues. The CDR3 loop reads CASRSSQARNQPQHF. The CDR3 DNA reads TGTGCCAGCAGATCGTCACAGGCGCGCAATCAGCCCCAGCATTTT.

This clonotype was picked up many times. The CDR3 region is CASSADLWGQPRSGTQYF. CDR3 sequence (DNA): TGTGCCAGCAGCGCAGATTTGTGGGGACAGCCCCGAAGTGGGACCCAGTACTTC. The chain is built from TRBV7-9 and TRBJ2-5; 7 positions match TRBD1. CDR1 is SEHNR and CDR2 is FQNEAQ in the germline V gene (reference sequence). The CDR3 sequence is 18 residues long. Losses at the gene ends were 5 bases for V and 7 bases for J; bases not matched to a gene: 22. Full variable domain (remainder filled in from reference TRBV7-9 and TRBJ2-5): DTGVSQNPRHKITKRGQNVTFRCDPISEHNRLYWYRQTLGQGPEFLTYFQNEAQLEKSRLLSDRFSAERPKGSFSTLEIQRTEQGDSAMYLCASSADLWGQPRSGTQYFGPGTRLLVL.

V and J are TRBV6-1 and TRBJ1-2; D not certain. With 2 bases removed from V and 5 bases from J, the gap between germline ends came to 6 bases. In germline, CDR1 is MNHNS, CDR2 SASEGT. This CDR3 region has 12 residues. The chain's CDR3 is CASSELGYGYTF. DNA of the CDR3: TGTGCCAGCAGTGAATTGGGGTATGGCTACACCTTC.

This clonotype was detected only a few times. CDR3 nucleotides: TGTGCCAGCAGCTTGCCACCCGGGACTAGCGTCGGTACAGATACGCAGTATTTT. Translated, it gives CASSLPPGTSVGTDTQYF. This chain uses TRBV7-2 with TRBJ2-3; 10 bases agree with TRBD2. Germline V gene data show CDR1 as SGHTA and CDR2 as FQGNSA. The CDR3 loop spans 18 amino acids. With V trimmed by 3 bases and J by 3 bases, 12 bases remained unmatched.